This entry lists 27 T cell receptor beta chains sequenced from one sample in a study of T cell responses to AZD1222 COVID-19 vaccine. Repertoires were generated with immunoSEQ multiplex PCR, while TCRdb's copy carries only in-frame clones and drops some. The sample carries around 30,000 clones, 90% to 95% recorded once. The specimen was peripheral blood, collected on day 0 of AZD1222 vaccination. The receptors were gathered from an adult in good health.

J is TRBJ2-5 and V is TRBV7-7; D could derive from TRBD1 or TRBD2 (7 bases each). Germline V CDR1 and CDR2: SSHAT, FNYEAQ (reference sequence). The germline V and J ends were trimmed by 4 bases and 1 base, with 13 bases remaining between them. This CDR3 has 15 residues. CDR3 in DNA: TGTGCCAGCAGCTCAGGGGGGGGTCCCCAAGAGACCCAGTACTTC. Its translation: CASSSGGGPQETQYF.

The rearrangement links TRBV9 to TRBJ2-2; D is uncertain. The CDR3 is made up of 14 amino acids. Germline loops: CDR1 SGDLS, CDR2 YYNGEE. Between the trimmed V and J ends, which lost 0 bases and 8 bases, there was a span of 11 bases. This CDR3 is CASSVDSRAGELFF. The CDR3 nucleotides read TGTGCCAGCAGCGTAGATAGTCGGGCAGGGGAGCTGTTTTTT.

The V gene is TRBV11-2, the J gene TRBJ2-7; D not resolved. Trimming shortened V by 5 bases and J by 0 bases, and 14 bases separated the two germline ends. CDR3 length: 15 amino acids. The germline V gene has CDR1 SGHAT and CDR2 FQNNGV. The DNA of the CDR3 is TGTGCCAGCAGCAGACTCGTGACCCTCTCCTACGAGCAGTACTTC. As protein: CASSRLVTLSYEQYF. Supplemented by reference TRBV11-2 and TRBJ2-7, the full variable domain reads EAGVAQSPRYKIIEKRQSVAFWCNPISGHATLYWYQQILGQGPKLLIQFQNNGVVDDSQLPKDRFSAERLKGVDSTLKIQPAKLEDSAVYLCASSRLVTLSYEQYFGPGTRLTVT.

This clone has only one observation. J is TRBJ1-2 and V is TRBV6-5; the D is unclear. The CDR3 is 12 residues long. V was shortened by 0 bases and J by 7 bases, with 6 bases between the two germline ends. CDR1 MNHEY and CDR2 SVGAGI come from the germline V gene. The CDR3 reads CASSYSPGGYTF. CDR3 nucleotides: TGTGCCAGCAGTTACTCTCCCGGTGGCTACACCTTC.

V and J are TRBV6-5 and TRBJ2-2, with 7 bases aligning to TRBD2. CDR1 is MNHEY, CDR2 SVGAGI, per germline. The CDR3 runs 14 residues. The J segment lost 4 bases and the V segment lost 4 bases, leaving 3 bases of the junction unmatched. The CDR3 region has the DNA TGTGCCAGCAGTTCTAGCGGAGGCACCGGGGAGCTGTTTTTT. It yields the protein CASSSSGGTGELFF.

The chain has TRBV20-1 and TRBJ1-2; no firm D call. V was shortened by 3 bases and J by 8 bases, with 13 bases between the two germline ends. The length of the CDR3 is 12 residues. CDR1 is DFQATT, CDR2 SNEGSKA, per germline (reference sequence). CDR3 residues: CSASDSAGGYTF. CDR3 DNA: TGCAGTGCTAGTGACTCGGCGGGCGGCTACACCTTC.

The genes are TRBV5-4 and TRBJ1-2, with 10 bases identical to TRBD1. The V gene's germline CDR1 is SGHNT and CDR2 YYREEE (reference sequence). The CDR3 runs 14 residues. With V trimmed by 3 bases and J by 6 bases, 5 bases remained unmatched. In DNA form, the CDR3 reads TGTGCCAGCAGCTCGGGACAGGGGCGGGATGGCTACACCTTC. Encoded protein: CASSSGQGRDGYTF.

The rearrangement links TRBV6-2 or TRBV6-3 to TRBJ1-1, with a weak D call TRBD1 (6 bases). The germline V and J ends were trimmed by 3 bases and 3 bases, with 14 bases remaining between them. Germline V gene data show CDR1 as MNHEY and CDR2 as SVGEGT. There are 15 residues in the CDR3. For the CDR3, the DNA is TGTGCCAGCAGTTATCCGTCAGGGGTGGACACTGAAGCTTTCTTT. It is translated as CASSYPSGVDTEAFF.

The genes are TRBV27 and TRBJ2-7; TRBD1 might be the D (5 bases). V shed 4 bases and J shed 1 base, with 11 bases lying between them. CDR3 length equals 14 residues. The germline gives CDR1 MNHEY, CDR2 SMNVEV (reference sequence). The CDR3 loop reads CASSSAGRSYEQYF. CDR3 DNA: TGTGCCAGCAGTTCCGCAGGGCGATCCTACGAGCAGTACTTC.

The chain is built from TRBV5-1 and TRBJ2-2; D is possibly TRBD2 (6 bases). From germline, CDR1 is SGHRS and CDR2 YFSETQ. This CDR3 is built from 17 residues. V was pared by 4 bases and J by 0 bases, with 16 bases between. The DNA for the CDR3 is TGCGCCAGCAGCCCTAGGCGGGGCCCCGCGAACACCGGGGAGCTGTTTTTT. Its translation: CASSPRRGPANTGELFF. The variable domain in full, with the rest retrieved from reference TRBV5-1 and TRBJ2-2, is KAGVTQTPRYLIKTRGQQVTLSCSPISGHRSVSWYQQTPGQGLQFLFEYFSETQRNKGNFPGRFSGRQFSNSRSEMNVSTLELGDSALYLCASSPRRGPANTGELFFGEGSRLTVL.

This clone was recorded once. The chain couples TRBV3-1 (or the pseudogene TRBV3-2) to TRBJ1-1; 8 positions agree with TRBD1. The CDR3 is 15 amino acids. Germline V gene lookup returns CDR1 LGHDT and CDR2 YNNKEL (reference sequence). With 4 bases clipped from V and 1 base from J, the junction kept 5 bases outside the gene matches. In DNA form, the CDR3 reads TGTGCCAGCAGCCTGACAGGGGCCGAGAACACTGAAGCTTTCTTT. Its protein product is CASSLTGAENTEAFF.

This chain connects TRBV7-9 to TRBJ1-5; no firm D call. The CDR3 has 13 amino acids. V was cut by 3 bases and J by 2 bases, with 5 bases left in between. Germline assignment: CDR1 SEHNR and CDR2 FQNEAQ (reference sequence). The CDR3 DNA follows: TGTGCCAGCAGCTTGTCTGGCAATCAGCCCCAGCATTTT. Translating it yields CASSLSGNQPQHF.

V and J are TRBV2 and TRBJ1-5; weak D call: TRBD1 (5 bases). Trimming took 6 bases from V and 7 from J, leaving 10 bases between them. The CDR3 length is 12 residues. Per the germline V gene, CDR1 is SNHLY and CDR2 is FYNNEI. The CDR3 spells CASSQGGQPQHF. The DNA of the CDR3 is TGTGCCAGCAGCCAGGGAGGGCAGCCCCAGCATTTT.

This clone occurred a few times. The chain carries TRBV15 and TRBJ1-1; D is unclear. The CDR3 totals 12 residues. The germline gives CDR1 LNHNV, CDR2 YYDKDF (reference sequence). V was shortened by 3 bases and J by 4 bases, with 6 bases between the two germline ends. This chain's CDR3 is CATSSGFTEAFF. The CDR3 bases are TGTGCCACCAGCAGTGGATTCACTGAAGCTTTCTTT.

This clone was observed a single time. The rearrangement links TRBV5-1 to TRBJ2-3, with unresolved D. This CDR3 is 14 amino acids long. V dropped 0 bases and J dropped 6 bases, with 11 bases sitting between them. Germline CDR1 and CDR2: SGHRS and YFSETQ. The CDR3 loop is CASSLAAIVDTQYF. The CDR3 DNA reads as TGCGCCAGCAGCTTGGCCGCCATAGTGGATACGCAGTATTTT.

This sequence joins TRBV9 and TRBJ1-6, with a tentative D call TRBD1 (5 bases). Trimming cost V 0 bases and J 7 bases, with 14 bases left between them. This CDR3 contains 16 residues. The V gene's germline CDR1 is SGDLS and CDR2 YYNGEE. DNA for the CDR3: TGTGCCAGCAGCGTAGCTCCTGGGGCTGGGAATTCACCCCTCCACTTT. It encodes CASSVAPGAGNSPLHF.

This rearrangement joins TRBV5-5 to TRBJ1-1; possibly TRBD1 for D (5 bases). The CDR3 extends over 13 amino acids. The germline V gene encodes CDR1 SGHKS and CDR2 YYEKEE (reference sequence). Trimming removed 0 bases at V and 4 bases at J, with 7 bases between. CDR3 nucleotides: TGTGCCAGCAGCTTGGAAGGGGCCACTGAAGCTTTCTTT. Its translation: CASSLEGATEAFF.

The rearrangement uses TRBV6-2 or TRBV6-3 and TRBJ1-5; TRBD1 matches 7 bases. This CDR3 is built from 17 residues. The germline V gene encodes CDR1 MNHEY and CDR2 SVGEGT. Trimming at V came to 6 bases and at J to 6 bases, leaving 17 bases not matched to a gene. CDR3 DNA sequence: TGTGCCAGCAGCTCCCACGAATCGACAGGGTGGCGTCAGCCCCAGCATTTT. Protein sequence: CASSSHESTGWRQPQHF.

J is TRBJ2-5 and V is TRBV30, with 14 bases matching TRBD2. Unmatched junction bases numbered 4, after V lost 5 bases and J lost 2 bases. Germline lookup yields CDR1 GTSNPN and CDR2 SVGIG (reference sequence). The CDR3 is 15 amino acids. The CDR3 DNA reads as TGTGCCTGGGGACTAGCGGGGGGTGCTCAAGAGACCCAGTACTTC. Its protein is CAWGLAGGAQETQYF.

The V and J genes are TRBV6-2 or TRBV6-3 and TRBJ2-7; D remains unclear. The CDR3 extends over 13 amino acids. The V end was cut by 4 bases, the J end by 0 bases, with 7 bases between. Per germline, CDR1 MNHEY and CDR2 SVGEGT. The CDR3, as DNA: TGTGCCAGCAGTTTCACAGCCTCCTACGAGCAGTACTTC. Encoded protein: CASSFTASYEQYF.

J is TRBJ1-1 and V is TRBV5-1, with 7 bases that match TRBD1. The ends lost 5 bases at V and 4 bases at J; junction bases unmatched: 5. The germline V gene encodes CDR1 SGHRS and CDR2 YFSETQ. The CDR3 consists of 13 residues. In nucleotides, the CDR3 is TGCGCCAGCAGTAGGGGGCTGGGCACTGAAGCTTTCTTT. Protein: CASSRGLGTEAFF.

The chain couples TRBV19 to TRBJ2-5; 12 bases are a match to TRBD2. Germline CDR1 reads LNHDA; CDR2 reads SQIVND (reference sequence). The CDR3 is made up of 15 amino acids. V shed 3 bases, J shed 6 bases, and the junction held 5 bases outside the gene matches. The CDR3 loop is CASSMLAGGQKTQYF. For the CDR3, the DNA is TGTGCCAGTAGTATGCTAGCGGGGGGGCAAAAGACCCAGTACTTC.

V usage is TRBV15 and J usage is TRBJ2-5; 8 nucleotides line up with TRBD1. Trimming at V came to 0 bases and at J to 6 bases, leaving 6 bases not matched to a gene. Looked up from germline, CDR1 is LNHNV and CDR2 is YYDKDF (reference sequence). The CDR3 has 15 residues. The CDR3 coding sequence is TGTGCCACCAGCAGAGAGGGGTGGACAGGGAAGACCCAGTACTTC. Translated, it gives CATSREGWTGKTQYF. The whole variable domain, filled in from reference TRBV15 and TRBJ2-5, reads DAMVIQNPRYQVTQFGKPVTLSCSQTLNHNVMYWYQQKSSQAPKLLFHYYDKDFNNEADTPDNFQSRRPNTSFCFLDIRSPGLGDTAMYLCATSREGWTGKTQYFGPGTRLLVL.

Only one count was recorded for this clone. CDR3 in amino acids: CATSGRGRNEQFF. CDR3 nucleotide sequence: TGTGCCACCAGTGGCAGGGGGAGGAATGAGCAGTTCTTC. This chain uses TRBV24-1 with TRBJ2-1, with D tentatively TRBD1 (7 bases). This CDR3 has 13 residues. Germline CDR1 and CDR2: KGHDR and SFDVKD. V lost 5 bases and J lost 7, with 11 bases in between.

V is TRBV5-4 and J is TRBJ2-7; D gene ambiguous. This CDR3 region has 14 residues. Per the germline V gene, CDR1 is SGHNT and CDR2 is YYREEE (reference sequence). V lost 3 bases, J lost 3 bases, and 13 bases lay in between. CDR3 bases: TGTGCCAGCAGCTCTAGGGCAGAAGACTACGAGCAGTACTTC. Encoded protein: CASSSRAEDYEQYF.

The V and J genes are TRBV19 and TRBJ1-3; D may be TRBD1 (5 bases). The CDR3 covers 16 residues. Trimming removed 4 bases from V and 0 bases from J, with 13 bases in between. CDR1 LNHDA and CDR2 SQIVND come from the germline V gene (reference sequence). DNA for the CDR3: TGTGCCAGTAGTAGGGGGACGGGGAACTCTGGAAACACCATATATTTT. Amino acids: CASSRGTGNSGNTIYF.

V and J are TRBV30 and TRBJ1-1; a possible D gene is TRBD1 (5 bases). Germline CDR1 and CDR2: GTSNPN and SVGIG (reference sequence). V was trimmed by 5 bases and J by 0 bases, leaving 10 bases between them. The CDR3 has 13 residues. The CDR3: CAWDRRLNTEAFF. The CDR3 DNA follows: TGTGCCTGGGACAGAAGATTGAACACTGAAGCTTTCTTT.